This T cell receptor beta chain emerged from a study of cytomegalovirus exposure and HLA in healthy donors. 60 Vbeta and 13 Jbeta primers were used in PCR. Sequencing used immunoSEQ multiplex PCR; TCRdb keeps in-frame clones, though not all of them. The table lists fewer than 200,000 clones. Germline CDR1 ENHRY, CDR2 SYGVKD. V lost 4 bases, J lost 5 bases, and 9 bases stayed unmatched. The CDR3 extends over 16 amino acids. This TCR was recovered from a woman aged 60-75 years in good health and CMV-seronegative. The sample consisted of PBMCs. The chain links TRBV10-3 to TRBJ2-1; TRBD1 aligns across 9 bases. The CDR3 here is CAISVHRDREDNEQFF. The DNA for the CDR3 is TGTGCCATCAGTGTTCACAGGGACAGGGAGGACAATGAGCAGTTCTTC.